Detailed here is one T cell receptor (beta chain). The data were taken from a study of control samples from healthy donors and cancer patients. TCRdb's table, derived via immunoSEQ multiplex PCR, lists solely in-frame clones and lacks some. The sample holds 95,000 to 150,000 clones, roughly 92% seen once. This receptor was taken from an older man with head and neck cancer. Material for sequencing was PBMCs.

CDR3 bases: TGTGCCAGCAGTCTCGGGGGGCGGAGGCCCCAGCATTTT. Protein sequence: CASSLGGRRPQHF. The rearrangement uses TRBV12-3 or TRBV12-4 and TRBJ1-5; TRBD1 is a possible D gene (6 bases). The CDR3 has 13 residues. The V and J ends lost 5 bases and 9 bases respectively, with 14 bases between them.